Listed here are 19 T cell receptor beta chains from one sample, sequenced in a study of T cell responses to AZD1222 COVID-19 vaccine (dated by TCRdb to about 2021). Interpreted using the paper, the time point label stands for: about 28 days (+/-7) after the second vaccine dose. Library method: the immunoSEQ multiplex PCR assay. TCRdb obtained this table from immuneACCESS and retained in-frame rearrangements with V and J assigned. These tables miss some clones; where compared with another copy, unresolved V genes account for less than half of the shortfall, and the remainder is unexplained. Across this sample there are around 84,000 clones, with 70% to 90% seen only once. The ten largest clonotypes hold more than 9% of the sample. Material: peripheral blood, obtained 28 days after the second AZD1222 dose. Receptor source: an adult who received the AZD1222 COVID-19 vaccine.

The chain couples TRBV5-1 to TRBJ1-1; D remains unclear. Germline V gene lookup returns CDR1 SGHRS and CDR2 YFSETQ. V shed 6 bases and J shed 1 base, with 16 bases lying between them. The CDR3 length is 15 residues. CDR3 nucleotides: TGCGCCAGCACCTCGGACCTCGTGAGGAACACTGAAGCTTTCTTT. As protein: CASTSDLVRNTEAFF.

In DNA, the CDR3 is TGTGCCATCAGTGATGGTAGCTACGAGCAGTACTTC. It translates to CAISDGSYEQYF. J is TRBJ2-7 and V is TRBV10-3; D is uncertain. The germline V gene has CDR1 ENHRY and CDR2 SYGVKD. CDR3 length equals 12 residues. V gave up 3 bases and J gave up 3 bases, with 6 bases separating them.

This clone was seen more than once but under ten times. The J gene is TRBJ1-2, the V gene TRBV28; no clear D gene. The CDR3 is made up of 14 amino acids. CDR1 and CDR2 (germline): MDHEN, SYDVKM. Trimming left V 3 bases short and J 6 bases short, with 14 bases between. The CDR3 here is CASSLPARLDGYTF. DNA of the CDR3: TGTGCCAGCAGTTTGCCCGCTCGCTTGGATGGCTACACCTTC.

The chain uses TRBV3-1 (or the pseudogene TRBV3-2) and TRBJ1-1, with a tentative D call TRBD1 (6 bases). Trimming removed 6 bases at V and 0 bases at J, with 8 bases between. The CDR3 spans 13 residues. Germline V gene lookup returns CDR1 LGHDT and CDR2 YNNKEL (reference sequence). CDR3 sequence: CASSGQMNTEAFF. As DNA, the CDR3 is TGTGCCAGCAGTGGACAGATGAACACTGAAGCTTTCTTT.

V is TRBV4-2 and J is TRBJ1-1, with D tentatively TRBD1 (6 bases). The germline CDR1 and CDR2 sequences are LGHNA and YNFKEQ. The CDR3 totals 15 residues. The V gene lost 0 bases and the J gene lost 4 bases, with 12 bases spanning the gap. The DNA of the CDR3 is TGTGCCAGCAGCCAAGATCCGGGGGCGGCCACTGAAGCTTTCTTT. It encodes CASSQDPGAATEAFF.

The J gene is TRBJ2-2, the V gene TRBV28; D remains unclear. The CDR3 extends over 15 amino acids. Germline loops: CDR1 MDHEN, CDR2 SYDVKM. Trimming removed 2 bases from V and 4 bases from J, with 11 bases in between. CDR3 amino acids: CASSLAGRATGELFF. The CDR3 DNA reads as TGTGCCAGCAGTTTAGCCGGAAGGGCCACCGGGGAGCTGTTTTTT.

The genes are TRBV28 and TRBJ1-4; D remains ambiguous. With 3 bases removed from V and 10 bases from J, the gap between germline ends came to 9 bases. The CDR3 runs to 12 residues. Germline CDR1 is MDHEN and CDR2 is SYDVKM. CDR3 sequence reads: CASSFGNRKLFF. The CDR3 bases are TGTGCCAGCAGTTTTGGCAATAGAAAACTGTTTTTT.

This clone appeared once. The chain is built from TRBV2 and TRBJ2-1, with no clear D. V lost 1 base to trimming and J lost 8 bases, with 15 bases between them. The CDR3 runs 15 residues. Germline CDR1 SNHLY, CDR2 FYNNEI. The CDR3 sequence is CASSEVGLGIHEQFF. The CDR3 DNA follows: TGTGCCAGCAGTGAAGTCGGTCTGGGGATCCATGAGCAGTTCTTC.

V and J are TRBV7-9 and TRBJ1-5; D remains unclear. Trimming took 1 base from V and 0 from J, leaving 4 bases between them. CDR1 is SEHNR, CDR2 FQNEAQ, per germline (reference sequence). CDR3 length: 14 residues. This CDR3 is CASSLGDSNQPQHF. The CDR3 DNA reads as TGTGCCAGCAGCTTAGGGGATAGCAATCAGCCCCAGCATTTT.

This clone was counted a single time. V and J are TRBV10-2 and TRBJ2-1; 8 bases agree with TRBD1. Trimming removed 6 bases from V and 5 bases from J; junction bases left unmatched: 6. Germline lookup yields CDR1 WSHSY and CDR2 SAAADI. The CDR3 loop spans 14 amino acids. The CDR3 nucleotides are TGCGCCAGCAGGGGACGGACAGGGAACAATGAGCAGTTCTTC. This sequence encodes CASRGRTGNNEQFF.

The chain uses TRBV7-9 and TRBJ1-2, with D perhaps matching TRBD1 (5 bases). The CDR3 extends over 15 amino acids. Germline lookup yields CDR1 SEHNR and CDR2 FQNEAQ (reference sequence). V was pared by 6 bases and J by 6 bases, with 20 bases between. The CDR3 loop is CASSFIQGRAHGYTF. The CDR3 DNA sequence: TGTGCCAGCAGTTTCATCCAGGGTAGGGCTCATGGCTACACCTTC.

This clone was seen a single time. The chain employs TRBV6-6 and TRBJ1-5; a possible D gene is TRBD1 (6 bases). The germline CDR1 and CDR2 sequences are MNHNY and SVGAGI (reference sequence). The ends were cut back, 4 bases at V and 0 bases at J, with 13 bases in the middle. The CDR3 runs 16 residues. CDR3 nucleotides: TGTGCCAGCAGTTCCCGGACAGACATTAGCAATCAGCCCCAGCATTTT. As protein: CASSSRTDISNQPQHF.

The chain joins TRBV15 to TRBJ2-2; D is perhaps TRBD2 (7 bases). This CDR3 is built from 16 residues. V was cut by 3 bases and J by 0 bases, with 11 bases left in between. Germline CDR1 is LNHNV and CDR2 is YYDKDF (reference sequence). The CDR3 DNA reads TGTGCCACCAGCAGTGGCGGGGGCGCGAACACCGGGGAGCTGTTTTTT. It specifies CATSSGGGANTGELFF. Supplemented by reference TRBV15 and TRBJ2-2, the full variable domain reads DAMVIQNPRYQVTQFGKPVTLSCSQTLNHNVMYWYQQKSSQAPKLLFHYYDKDFNNEADTPDNFQSRRPNTSFCFLDIRSPGLGDTAMYLCATSSGGGANTGELFFGEGSRLTVL.

This chain connects TRBV30 to TRBJ1-3; no definite D call. This CDR3 spans 15 amino acids. The ends were cut back, 0 bases at V and 2 bases at J, with 11 bases in the middle. CDR1 is GTSNPN and CDR2 is SVGIG in the germline V gene (reference sequence). CDR3 sequence reads: CAWSVWGSAGNTIYF. The CDR3 nucleotides are TGTGCCTGGAGTGTATGGGGATCAGCTGGAAACACCATATATTTT.

The rearrangement uses TRBV12-3 or TRBV12-4 and TRBJ1-5; no clear D gene. V was cut by 8 bases and J by 4 bases, with 6 bases left in between. The CDR3 has 11 residues. For the CDR3, the DNA is TGTGCCAGCGGTATGAATCAGCCCCAGCATTTT. It encodes CASGMNQPQHF.

V and J are TRBV14 and TRBJ2-7, with TRBD2 matching over 8 bases. V was clipped by 4 bases and J by 4 bases; unmatched bases: 9. This CDR3 contains 15 residues. Germline assignment: CDR1 SGHDN and CDR2 FVKESK. This CDR3 is CASSPPGGVGYEQYF. CDR3 sequence (DNA): TGTGCCAGCAGCCCCCCGGGGGGGGTCGGATACGAGCAGTACTTC. Based on the CDR3 plus reference TRBV14 and TRBJ2-7, the full variable domain is EAGVTQFPSHSVIEKGQTVTLRCDPISGHDNLYWYRRVMGKEIKFLLHFVKESKQDESGMPNNRFLAERTGGTYSTLKVQPAELEDSGVYFCASSPPGGVGYEQYFGPGTRLTVT.

The rearrangement links TRBV27 to TRBJ1-3, with D unclear. V lost 4 bases to trimming and J lost 0 bases, with 7 bases between them. The CDR3 is 14 amino acids. CDR1 MNHEY and CDR2 SMNVEV come from the germline V gene (reference sequence). The DNA of the CDR3 is TGTGCCAGCAGTTCTACAAGCTCTGGAAACACCATATATTTT. It is translated as CASSSTSSGNTIYF.

A few counts support this clone. The CDR3 DNA reads TGTGCCAGCAGCTACGCTCATGTGGGGGTGAGATCAAACAATGAGCAGTTCTTC. This translates into CASSYAHVGVRSNNEQFF. This chain uses TRBV7-6 with TRBJ2-1; D possibly matches TRBD1 or TRBD2 (5 bases each). CDR1 and CDR2 (germline): SGHVS, FNYEAQ. The length of the CDR3 is 18 residues. Trimming pared 4 bases from V and 5 bases from J, leaving 24 bases between.

This clone was detected a few times. This chain links TRBV7-2 with TRBJ1-2; perhaps TRBD1 as D (6 bases). V was shortened by 4 bases and J by 0 bases, with 12 bases between the two germline ends. The germline V gene has CDR1 SGHTA and CDR2 FQGNSA. This CDR3 region has 15 residues. CDR3 loop: CASSYRVKTNYGYTF. The CDR3 bases are TGTGCCAGCAGCTACAGGGTGAAGACTAACTATGGCTACACCTTC.